These 25 T cell receptor beta chains share one sample of origin, sequenced in a study of T-cell memory formation after mild COVID-19. TCRdb used MiXCR to reprocess the 5' RACE reads, holding one entry per CDR3 protein. The table has about 470,000 distinct CDR3 sequences, around a sixth seen once. Sequenced sample: PBMCs or a T cell subset sorted from them (not recorded which). The receptor set was obtained from an adult woman who had mild COVID-19 (a few samples of this study predate the infection). Cell type and time point are not known.

This clonotype was seen many times. The chain has TRBV30 and TRBJ1-5; 8 positions agree with TRBD1. In germline, CDR1 is GTSNPN, CDR2 SVGIG (reference sequence). CDR3 length: 14 residues. CDR3 bases: TGTGTCATGAAGGACAGGGAAAGCAATCAGCCCCAGCATTTT. It specifies CVMKDRESNQPQHF.

This clonotype was picked up a small number of times. The genes are TRBV6-1 and TRBJ1-1; 7 bases are a match to TRBD1. V was clipped by 7 bases and J by 0 bases; unmatched bases: 14. Per the germline V gene, CDR1 is MNHNS and CDR2 is SASEGT. This CDR3 has 17 amino acids. CDR3 nucleotides: TGTGCCAGCACCCGACCCATCGACAGGGCCCTGAACACTGAAGCTTTCTTT. Translated, it gives CASTRPIDRALNTEAFF.

This clonotype was detected only a few times. The V call is TRBV12-3 or TRBV12-4, the J call TRBJ1-5; tentatively, D is TRBD1 (5 bases). The CDR3 contains 15 residues. Trimming left V 2 bases short and J 4 bases short, with 12 bases between. CDR3 region: CASSLRDGQNQPQHF. The CDR3 DNA follows: TGTGCCAGCAGTTTAAGGGACGGCCAGAATCAGCCCCAGCATTTT.

This clonotype turned up a few times. The chain employs TRBV18 and TRBJ2-4; the match to TRBD1 covers 7 bases. The CDR3 is made up of 14 amino acids. Trimming removed 3 bases from V and 3 bases from J; junction bases left unmatched: 2. CDR1 is KGHSH and CDR2 is LQKENI in the germline V gene. This CDR3 reads CASSPGTVKNIQYF. In DNA, the CDR3 is TGTGCCAGCTCACCTGGGACAGTCAAAAACATTCAGTACTTC. Using reference TRBV18 and TRBJ2-4 for the parts outside the CDR3, the full variable domain is NAGVMQNPRHLVRRRGQEARLRCSPMKGHSHVYWYRQLPEEGLKFMVYLQKENIIDESGMPKERFSAEFPKEGPSILRIQQVVRGDSAAYFCASSPGTVKNIQYFGAGTRLSVL.

The chain employs TRBV7-6 and TRBJ2-1; D not certain. Per the germline V gene, CDR1 is SGHVS and CDR2 is FNYEAQ. CDR3 length equals 12 residues. V was trimmed by 5 bases and J by 10 bases, leaving 12 bases between them. CDR3 DNA: TGTGCCAGCAGCCTCTTTGGGGAAGAGCAGTTCTTC. Its protein product is CASSLFGEEQFF.

This clonotype showed up just a few times. V usage is TRBV7-9 and J usage is TRBJ1-1; tentatively, D is TRBD1 (6 bases). V was cut by 5 bases and J by 3 bases, with 13 bases left in between. The CDR3 has 14 amino acids. Germline CDR1 is SEHNR and CDR2 is FQNEAQ (reference sequence). The CDR3 bases are TGTGCCAGCAGCGCTGGGGGGGCGGACACTGAAGCTTTCTTT. It yields the protein CASSAGGADTEAFF.

The J gene is TRBJ2-3, the V gene TRBV20-1; TRBD1 aligns across 8 bases. The CDR3 runs to 13 residues. Germline lookup yields CDR1 DFQATT and CDR2 SNEGSKA (reference sequence). The ends lost 2 bases at V and 5 bases at J; junction bases unmatched: 3. CDR3 sequence reads: CSARLTGGDTQYF. CDR3 in DNA: TGCAGTGCTAGACTAACAGGGGGAGATACGCAGTATTTT.

The chain joins TRBV27 to TRBJ2-2, with a possible D match to TRBD1 (6 bases). CDR1 MNHEY and CDR2 SMNVEV come from the germline V gene (reference sequence). V was clipped by 6 bases and J by 4 bases, with 12 bases between them. The CDR3 is 14 amino acids. CDR3 loop: CASRPPRGTGELFF. The CDR3 DNA reads TGTGCCAGCAGGCCCCCCAGGGGCACCGGGGAGCTGTTTTTT.

The chain couples TRBV9 to TRBJ1-6; the D gene is possibly TRBD1 (5 bases). Trimming took 0 bases from V and 15 from J, leaving 16 bases between them. CDR1 SGDLS and CDR2 YYNGEE come from the germline V gene. The CDR3 runs to 14 residues. The CDR3 sequence is CASSVGGTPSVLHF. Written as DNA, the CDR3 is TGTGCCAGCAGCGTAGGGGGGACGCCTTCGGTCCTCCACTTT.

This clonotype was seen a handful of times. This chain joins TRBV28 and TRBJ2-7; D unresolved. Germline V gene sequence: CDR1 MDHEN, CDR2 SYDVKM. Trimming pared 5 bases from V and 6 bases from J, leaving 11 bases between. There are 12 residues in the CDR3. The CDR3 sequence is CASSALGFEQYF. The CDR3 region has the DNA TGTGCCAGCAGTGCCCTCGGGTTCGAGCAGTACTTC.

This clonotype was picked up a small number of times. The rearrangement links TRBV2 to TRBJ2-1; 9 bases agree with TRBD2. V was clipped by 6 bases and J by 5 bases; unmatched bases: 8. Per germline, CDR1 SNHLY and CDR2 FYNNEI. CDR3 length equals 15 residues. CDR3 nucleotide sequence: TGTGCCAGCAGCCGGTATAGCGGGGGAAACAATGAGCAGTTCTTC. Protein sequence: CASSRYSGGNNEQFF.

This clonotype occurred a few times. This rearrangement joins TRBV20-1 to TRBJ2-3; 10 nucleotides match TRBD2. The CDR3 has 16 residues. The junction had 6 bases not matched to a gene; V was cut back by 1 base and J by 2 bases. CDR1 and CDR2 from the germline V gene are DFQATT and SNEGSKA (reference sequence). This CDR3 reads CSARGPLAGVTDTQYF. For the CDR3, the DNA is TGCAGTGCTAGAGGTCCTCTAGCGGGAGTCACAGATACGCAGTATTTT.

The V gene is TRBV10-3, the J gene TRBJ2-1, with 7 positions matching TRBD1. Germline V gene sequence: CDR1 ENHRY, CDR2 SYGVKD. Germline trimming cut 3 bases from V and 6 bases from J; bases unmatched to any gene: 8. The CDR3 covers 15 residues. CDR3 sequence (DNA): TGTGCCATCAGTGAAGCCGGGACAGTAGCCAATGAGCAGTTCTTC. Protein sequence: CAISEAGTVANEQFF.

This clonotype was counted only a few times. V and J are TRBV6-6 and TRBJ1-5, with D perhaps TRBD1 (6 bases). Trimming shortened V by 0 bases and J by 7 bases, and 13 bases separated the two germline ends. The CDR3 covers 15 residues. Germline CDR1 is MNHNY and CDR2 is SVGAGI (reference sequence). The CDR3 nucleotides read TGTGCCAGCAGTTACTCTGGGCAGGGGCGGCAGCCCCAGCATTTT. It encodes CASSYSGQGRQPQHF.

This clonotype was picked up many times. The chain links TRBV12-3 or TRBV12-4 to TRBJ1-2; D possibly corresponds to TRBD1 (5 bases). Trimming removed 5 bases at V and 5 bases at J, with 21 bases between. The CDR3 totals 16 residues. The CDR3 DNA follows: TGTGCCAGCAGTCTATGGGGGACTGCGGCGGAGTATGGCTACACCTTC. Translating gives CASSLWGTAAEYGYTF.

This chain links TRBV7-4 with TRBJ2-7; possible D gene TRBD2, 5 bases. This CDR3 comprises 16 residues. Germline V gene lookup returns CDR1 SGHVT and CDR2 SQSDAQ. With 9 bases removed from V and 1 base from J, the gap between germline ends came to 22 bases. CDR3 bases: TGTGCCAGTCGGGTTTGGGGAGCGGAACCGTCCTACGAGCAGTACTTC. Amino acid sequence: CASRVWGAEPSYEQYF.

V usage is TRBV7-9 and J usage is TRBJ2-2; a possible D gene is TRBD1 (5 bases). This CDR3 is built from 15 residues. V dropped 1 base and J dropped 3 bases, with 9 bases sitting between them. Germline CDR1 reads SEHNR; CDR2 reads FQNEAQ (reference sequence). In DNA form, the CDR3 reads TGTGCCAGCAGCTTAGGACAGTTGGACACCGGGGAGCTGTTTTTT. Translation: CASSLGQLDTGELFF.

The J gene is TRBJ2-5, the V gene TRBV19; possibly TRBD2 for D (6 bases). The V and J ends lost 3 bases and 0 bases respectively, with 14 bases between them. CDR1 LNHDA and CDR2 SQIVND come from the germline V gene (reference sequence). The CDR3 is 16 residues long. DNA for the CDR3: TGTGCCAGTAGTATCTTGGGGAGGAATTACCAAGAGACCCAGTACTTC. This codes for CASSILGRNYQETQYF.

The chain combines TRBV6-6 with TRBJ2-2; D ambiguous. CDR1 is MNHNY, CDR2 SVGAGI, per germline (reference sequence). This CDR3 is built from 16 residues. Trimming removed 0 bases from V and 5 bases from J, with 13 bases in between. CDR3 in DNA: TGTGCCAGCAGTTACTCGGTCCTAAAGGCAACCGGGGAGCTGTTTTTT. It yields the protein CASSYSVLKATGELFF.

Only a few counts were recorded for this clonotype. V gene TRBV5-1 combines with J gene TRBJ2-1; D is ambiguous. The CDR3 covers 14 residues. Per the germline V gene, CDR1 is SGHRS and CDR2 is YFSETQ. The V and J ends lost 5 bases and 7 bases respectively, with 16 bases between them. DNA of the CDR3: TGCGCCAGCAGTCGGAGCGCAGGCGCAAATGAGCAGTTCTTC. This encodes CASSRSAGANEQFF.

This clonotype turned up a few times. J is TRBJ2-1 and V is TRBV6-5; 10 bases are shared with TRBD1. The CDR3 runs to 16 residues. Germline V gene data show CDR1 as MNHEY and CDR2 as SVGAGI. The trim removed 6 bases at V and 7 bases at J, leaving 12 bases unmatched. The CDR3 DNA is TGTGCCAGCAGCCTTCGGACAGGGGGGATTATGAATGAGCAGTTCTTC. This encodes CASSLRTGGIMNEQFF.

This clonotype was seen a handful of times. The chain uses TRBV13 and TRBJ2-3, with D tentatively TRBD2 (6 bases). Germline assignment: CDR1 PRHDT and CDR2 FYEKMQ (reference sequence). The CDR3 contains 15 residues. Trimming removed 5 bases from V and 2 bases from J, with 14 bases in between. The CDR3 nucleotides read TGTGCCAGCAGCCTACGGGGACTGCTCACAGATACGCAGTATTTT. Encoded protein: CASSLRGLLTDTQYF.

This clonotype was seen only a few times. The chain uses TRBV29-1 and TRBJ1-2; D is possibly TRBD1 (6 bases). With 0 bases removed from V and 6 bases from J, the gap between germline ends came to 14 bases. Germline assignment: CDR1 SQVTM and CDR2 ANQGSEA. The CDR3 loop spans 14 amino acids. CDR3 region: CSVEDIAGAHGYTF. The CDR3 DNA reads TGCAGCGTTGAAGATATAGCGGGGGCCCATGGCTACACCTTC.

The chain has TRBV10-3 and TRBJ2-7; D perhaps matches TRBD1 (5 bases). CDR1 is ENHRY, CDR2 SYGVKD, per germline. The CDR3 is 14 amino acids. With 0 bases removed from V and 3 bases from J, the gap between germline ends came to 9 bases. CDR3 bases: TGTGCCATCAGTGAGTCGGGGCAAAGCTACGAGCAGTACTTC. Translating it yields CAISESGQSYEQYF.

The V and J genes are TRBV5-1 and TRBJ1-1, with D perhaps TRBD1 (6 bases). The CDR3 runs 15 residues. Germline V lookup: CDR1 SGHRS, CDR2 YFSETQ. V dropped 4 bases and J dropped 0 bases, with 13 bases sitting between them. The CDR3 DNA is TGCGCCAGCAGCCTGGACGGACAGATGAACACTGAAGCTTTCTTT. Its protein product is CASSLDGQMNTEAFF.